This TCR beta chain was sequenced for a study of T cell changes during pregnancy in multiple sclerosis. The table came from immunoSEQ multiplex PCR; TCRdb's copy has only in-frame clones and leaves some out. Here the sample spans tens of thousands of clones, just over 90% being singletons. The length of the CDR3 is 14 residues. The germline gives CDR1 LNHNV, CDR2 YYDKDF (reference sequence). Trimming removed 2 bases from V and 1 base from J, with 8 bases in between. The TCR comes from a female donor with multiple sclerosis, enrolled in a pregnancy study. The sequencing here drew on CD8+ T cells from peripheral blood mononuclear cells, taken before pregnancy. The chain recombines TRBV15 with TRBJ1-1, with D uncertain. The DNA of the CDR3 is TGTGCCACCAGCAGAAGGGCGGGGAACACTGAAGCTTTCTTT. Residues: CATSRRAGNTEAFF.